Included here is one TCR beta chain sequence, with context. Its target is not known. Assay: immunoSEQ multiplex PCR; the TCRdb copy retains only in-frame clones and omits some. The sample lists around 100,000 clones, roughly 89% occurring once. This sample is part of a study of PD-1 blockade in classical Hodgkin lymphoma. Whole-study findings and limits: Newly diagnosed patients were reported to exhibit reduced baseline TCR diversity relative to healthy donors.

Relapse after autologous stem cell transplantation occurred in every patient, and brentuximab vedotin exposure varied. CDR1 is SGHDT, CDR2 YYEEEE, per germline. Trimming took 4 bases from V and 0 from J, leaving 8 bases between them. This CDR3 comprises 13 residues. Sequenced here: peripheral blood mononuclear cells (PBMCs), sampled before the second cycle of nivolumab. This receptor was obtained from a human donor with classical Hodgkin lymphoma. The chain combines TRBV5-6 with TRBJ2-7; D is ambiguous. The CDR3 spells CASSLQSSYEQYF. CDR3 bases: TGTGCCAGCAGCCTACAGTCCTCCTACGAGCAGTACTTC.